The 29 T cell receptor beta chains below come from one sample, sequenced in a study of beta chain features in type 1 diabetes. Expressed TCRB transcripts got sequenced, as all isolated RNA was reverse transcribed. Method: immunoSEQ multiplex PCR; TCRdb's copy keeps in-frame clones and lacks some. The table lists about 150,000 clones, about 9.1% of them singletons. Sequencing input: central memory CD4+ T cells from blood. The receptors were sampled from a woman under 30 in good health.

CDR3 residues: CASSRTPSGELFF. CDR3 bases: TGTGCCAGCAGCCGAACTCCCTCGGGGGAGCTGTTTTTT. This chain links TRBV6-5 with TRBJ2-2; no clear D gene. Germline V CDR1 and CDR2: MNHEY, SVGAGI. The germline V and J ends were trimmed by 6 bases and 8 bases, with 13 bases remaining between them. The CDR3 is 13 residues long.

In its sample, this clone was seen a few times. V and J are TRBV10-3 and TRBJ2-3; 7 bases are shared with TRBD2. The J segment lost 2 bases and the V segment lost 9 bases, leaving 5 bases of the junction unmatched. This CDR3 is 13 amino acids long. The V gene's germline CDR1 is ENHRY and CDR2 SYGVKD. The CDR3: CAMGAGFTDTQYF. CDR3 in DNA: TGTGCCATGGGAGCGGGGTTCACAGATACGCAGTATTTT.

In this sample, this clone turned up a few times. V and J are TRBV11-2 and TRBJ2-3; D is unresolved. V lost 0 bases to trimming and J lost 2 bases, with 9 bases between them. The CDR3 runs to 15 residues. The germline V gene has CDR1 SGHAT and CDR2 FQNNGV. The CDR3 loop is CASSLDPTHTDTQYF. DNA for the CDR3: TGTGCCAGCAGCTTAGATCCCACACACACAGATACGCAGTATTTT.

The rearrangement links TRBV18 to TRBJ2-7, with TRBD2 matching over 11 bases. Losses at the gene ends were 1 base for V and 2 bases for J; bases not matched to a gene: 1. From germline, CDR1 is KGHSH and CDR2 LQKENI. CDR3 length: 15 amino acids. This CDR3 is CASSPLAGGPYEQYF. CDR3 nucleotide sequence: TGTGCCAGCTCACCACTAGCGGGAGGGCCCTACGAGCAGTACTTC.

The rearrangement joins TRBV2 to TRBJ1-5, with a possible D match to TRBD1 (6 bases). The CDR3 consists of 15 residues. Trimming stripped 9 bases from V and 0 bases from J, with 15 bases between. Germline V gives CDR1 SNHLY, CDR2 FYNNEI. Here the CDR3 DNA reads TGTGCCAGTAAGGACAGCATCTTTAGCAATCAGCCCCAGCATTTT. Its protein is CASKDSIFSNQPQHF.

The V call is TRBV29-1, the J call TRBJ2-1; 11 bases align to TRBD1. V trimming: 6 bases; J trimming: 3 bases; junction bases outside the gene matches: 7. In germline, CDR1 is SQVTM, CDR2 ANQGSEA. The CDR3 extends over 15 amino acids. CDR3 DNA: TGCAGCGTCTCAAGGGGGACAGGGGGCTACAATGAGCAGTTCTTC. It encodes CSVSRGTGGYNEQFF.

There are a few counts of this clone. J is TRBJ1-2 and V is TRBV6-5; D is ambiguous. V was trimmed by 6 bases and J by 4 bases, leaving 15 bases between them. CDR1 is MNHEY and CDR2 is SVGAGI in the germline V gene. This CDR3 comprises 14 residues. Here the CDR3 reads CASRAAGASYGYTF. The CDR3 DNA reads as TGTGCCAGCAGGGCGGCGGGAGCTTCCTATGGCTACACCTTC.

The CDR3 DNA follows: TGTGCCAGCAGCTTTACGGGGGGGGAGACCCAGTACTTC. This gives the protein CASSFTGGETQYF. The rearrangement links TRBV7-2 to TRBJ2-5, with TRBD2 matching 8 bases. The CDR3 runs 13 residues. The ends lost 3 bases at V and 5 bases at J; junction bases unmatched: 2. CDR1 SGHTA and CDR2 FQGNSA come from the germline V gene.

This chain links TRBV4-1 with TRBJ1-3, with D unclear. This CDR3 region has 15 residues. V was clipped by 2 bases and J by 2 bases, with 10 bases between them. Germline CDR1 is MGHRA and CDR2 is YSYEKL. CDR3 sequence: CASSQRQAPGNTIYF. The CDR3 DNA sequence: TGCGCCAGCAGCCAAAGGCAGGCTCCTGGAAACACCATATATTTT.

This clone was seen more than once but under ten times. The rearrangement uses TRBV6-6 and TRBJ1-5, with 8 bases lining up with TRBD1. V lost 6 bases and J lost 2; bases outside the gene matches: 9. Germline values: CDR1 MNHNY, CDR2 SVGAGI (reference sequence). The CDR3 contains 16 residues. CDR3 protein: CASRYDRGLGNQPQHF. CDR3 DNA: TGTGCCAGCAGGTATGACAGGGGTTTGGGCAATCAGCCCCAGCATTTT.

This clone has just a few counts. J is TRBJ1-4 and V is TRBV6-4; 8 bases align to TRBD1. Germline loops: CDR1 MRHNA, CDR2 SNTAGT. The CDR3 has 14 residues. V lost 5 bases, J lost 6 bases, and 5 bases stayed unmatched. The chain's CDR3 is CASSRTGGDEKLFF. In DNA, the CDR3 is TGTGCCAGCAGTCGTACAGGGGGGGATGAAAAACTGTTTTTT.

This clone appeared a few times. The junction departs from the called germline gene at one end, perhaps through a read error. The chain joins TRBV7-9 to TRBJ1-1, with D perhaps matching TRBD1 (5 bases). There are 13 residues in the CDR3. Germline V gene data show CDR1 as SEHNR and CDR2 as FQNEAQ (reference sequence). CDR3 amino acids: CASSLGKGTEAFF. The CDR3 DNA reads TGTGCTAGCAGCTTAGGGAAGGGGACTGAAGCTTTCTTT.

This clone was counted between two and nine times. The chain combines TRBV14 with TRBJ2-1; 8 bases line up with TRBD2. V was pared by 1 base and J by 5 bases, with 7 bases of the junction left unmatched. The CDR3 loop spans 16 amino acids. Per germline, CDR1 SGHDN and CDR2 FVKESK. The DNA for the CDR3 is TGTGCCAGCAGCCAAGTCAGCGGGAGTGGACACAATGAGCAGTTCTTC. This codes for CASSQVSGSGHNEQFF.

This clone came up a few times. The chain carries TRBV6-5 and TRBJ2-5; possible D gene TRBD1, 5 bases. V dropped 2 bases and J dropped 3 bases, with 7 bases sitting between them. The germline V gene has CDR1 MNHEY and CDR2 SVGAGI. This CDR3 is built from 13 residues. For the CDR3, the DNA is TGTGCCAGCAGTTACAAGGGGAAAGAGACCCAGTACTTC. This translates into CASSYKGKETQYF.

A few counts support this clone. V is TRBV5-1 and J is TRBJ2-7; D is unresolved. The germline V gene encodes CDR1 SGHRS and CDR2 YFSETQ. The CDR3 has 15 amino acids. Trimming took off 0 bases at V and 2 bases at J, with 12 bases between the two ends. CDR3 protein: CASSLDSGTTYEQYF. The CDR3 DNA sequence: TGCGCCAGCAGCTTGGATTCCGGTACCACCTACGAGCAGTACTTC. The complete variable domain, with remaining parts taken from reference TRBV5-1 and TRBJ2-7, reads KAGVTQTPRYLIKTRGQQVTLSCSPISGHRSVSWYQQTPGQGLQFLFEYFSETQRNKGNFPGRFSGRQFSNSRSEMNVSTLELGDSALYLCASSLDSGTTYEQYFGPGTRLTVT.

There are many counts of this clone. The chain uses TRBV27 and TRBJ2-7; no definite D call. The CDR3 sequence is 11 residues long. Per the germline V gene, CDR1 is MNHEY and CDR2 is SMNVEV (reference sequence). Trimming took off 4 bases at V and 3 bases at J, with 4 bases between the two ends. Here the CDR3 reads CASSSSYEQYF. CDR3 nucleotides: TGTGCCAGCAGTTCCAGCTACGAGCAGTACTTC.

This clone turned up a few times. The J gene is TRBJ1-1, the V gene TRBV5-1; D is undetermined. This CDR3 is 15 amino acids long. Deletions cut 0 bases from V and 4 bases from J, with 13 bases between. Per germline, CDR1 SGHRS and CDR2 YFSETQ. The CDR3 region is CASSLAGPRGTEAFF. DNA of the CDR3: TGCGCCAGCAGCTTGGCCGGCCCCCGGGGCACTGAAGCTTTCTTT.

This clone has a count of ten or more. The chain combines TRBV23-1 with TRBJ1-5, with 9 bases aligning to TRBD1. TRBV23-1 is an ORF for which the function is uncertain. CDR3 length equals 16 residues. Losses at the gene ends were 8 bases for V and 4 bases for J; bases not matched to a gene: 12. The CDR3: CASRPWDRDKNQPQHF. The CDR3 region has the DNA TGCGCCAGCCGACCCTGGGACAGGGACAAGAATCAGCCCCAGCATTTT.

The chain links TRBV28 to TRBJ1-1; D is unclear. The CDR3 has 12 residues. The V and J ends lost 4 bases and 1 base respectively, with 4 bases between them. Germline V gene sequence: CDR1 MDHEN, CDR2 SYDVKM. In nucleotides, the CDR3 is TGTGCCAGCAGTTCCGGGAACACTGAAGCTTTCTTT. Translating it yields CASSSGNTEAFF.

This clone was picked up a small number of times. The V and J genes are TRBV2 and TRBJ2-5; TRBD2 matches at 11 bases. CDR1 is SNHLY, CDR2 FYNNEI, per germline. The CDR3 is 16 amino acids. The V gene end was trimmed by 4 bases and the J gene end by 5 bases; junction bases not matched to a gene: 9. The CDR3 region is CASSGGSGGAGETQYF. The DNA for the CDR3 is TGTGCCAGCAGTGGCGGTAGCGGGGGGGCGGGGGAGACCCAGTACTTC.

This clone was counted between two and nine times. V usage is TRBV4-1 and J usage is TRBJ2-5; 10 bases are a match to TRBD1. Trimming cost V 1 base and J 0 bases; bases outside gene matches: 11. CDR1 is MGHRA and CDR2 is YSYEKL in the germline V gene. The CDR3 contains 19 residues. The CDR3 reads CASSQGKGRQGANQETQYF. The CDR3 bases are TGCGCCAGCAGCCAAGGAAAAGGGAGACAGGGGGCGAACCAAGAGACCCAGTACTTC.

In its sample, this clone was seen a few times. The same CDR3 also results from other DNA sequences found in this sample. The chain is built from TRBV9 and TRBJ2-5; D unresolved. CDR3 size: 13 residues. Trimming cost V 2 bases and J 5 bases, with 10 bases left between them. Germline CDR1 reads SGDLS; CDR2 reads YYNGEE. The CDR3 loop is CASSVTSGETQYF. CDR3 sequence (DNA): TGTGCCAGCAGCGTCACATCCGGGGAGACCCAGTACTTC.

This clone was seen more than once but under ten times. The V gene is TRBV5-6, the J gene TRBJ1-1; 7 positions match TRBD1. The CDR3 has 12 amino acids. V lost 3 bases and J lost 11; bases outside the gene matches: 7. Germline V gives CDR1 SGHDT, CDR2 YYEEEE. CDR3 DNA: TGTGCCAGCAGCTGGCCGGGACAGAGGGCTTTCTTT. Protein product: CASSWPGQRAFF.

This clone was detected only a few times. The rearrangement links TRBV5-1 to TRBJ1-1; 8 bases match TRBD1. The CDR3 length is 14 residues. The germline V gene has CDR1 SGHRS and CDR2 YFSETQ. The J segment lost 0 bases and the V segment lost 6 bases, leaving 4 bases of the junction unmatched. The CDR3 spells CASTRQGMNTEAFF. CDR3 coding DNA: TGCGCCAGCACCCGACAGGGGATGAACACTGAAGCTTTCTTT.

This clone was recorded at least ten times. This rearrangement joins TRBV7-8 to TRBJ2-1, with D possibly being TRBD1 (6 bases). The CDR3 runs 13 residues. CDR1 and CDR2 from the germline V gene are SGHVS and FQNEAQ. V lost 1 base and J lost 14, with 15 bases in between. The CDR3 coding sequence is TGTGCCAGCAGCTTAGTTACAGGGAAAGGGAAGTTCTTC. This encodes CASSLVTGKGKFF.

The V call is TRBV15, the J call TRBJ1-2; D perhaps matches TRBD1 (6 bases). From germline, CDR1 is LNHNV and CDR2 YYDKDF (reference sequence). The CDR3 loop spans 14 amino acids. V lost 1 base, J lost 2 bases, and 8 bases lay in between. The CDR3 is CATSRGQGNYGYTF. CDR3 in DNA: TGTGCCACCAGCAGAGGGCAGGGGAACTATGGCTACACCTTC.

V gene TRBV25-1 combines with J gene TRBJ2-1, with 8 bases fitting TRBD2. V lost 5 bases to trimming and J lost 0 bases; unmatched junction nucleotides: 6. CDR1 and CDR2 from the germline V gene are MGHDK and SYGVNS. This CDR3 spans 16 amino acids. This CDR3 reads CASSKIAGSSYNEQFF. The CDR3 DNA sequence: TGTGCCAGCAGTAAGATAGCGGGAAGCTCCTACAATGAGCAGTTCTTC.

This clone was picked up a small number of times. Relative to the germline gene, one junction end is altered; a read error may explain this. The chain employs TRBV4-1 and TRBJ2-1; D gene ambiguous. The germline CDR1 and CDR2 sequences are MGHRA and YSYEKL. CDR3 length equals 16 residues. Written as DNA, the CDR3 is TGTGCCAGCAGCTTGGAAGCGATCTCGAATTACAATGAGCAGTTCTTC. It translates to CASSLEAISNYNEQFF.

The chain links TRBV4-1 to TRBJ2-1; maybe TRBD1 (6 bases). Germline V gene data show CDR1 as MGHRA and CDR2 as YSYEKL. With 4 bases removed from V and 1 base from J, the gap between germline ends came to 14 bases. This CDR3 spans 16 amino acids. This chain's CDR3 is CASSRQDLTSYNEQFF. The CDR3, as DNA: TGCGCCAGCAGCCGACAGGACCTCACTTCCTACAATGAGCAGTTCTTC.